The rows below give T cell receptor beta chains drawn from one sample of a study of blood T cell repertoires in COVID-19. Sequencing was performed with immunoSEQ multiplex PCR; in TCRdb, only in-frame clones are kept and a portion is missing. The repertoire consists of approximately 260,000 clones, with roughly nine tenths occurring once and the leading ten covering 4% to 5%. Sequencing was performed on peripheral blood. The receptors were gathered from a woman aged 40-49 years who had recovered from COVID-19. Both conserved end residues are part of each CDR3. Each record gives: V gene, clone size, D gene, CDR3 length, J gene, CDR3 protein, CDR3 DNA. The D gene is left open where the match is weak. The size of a clone is reported for some rows only, either as once, few or many, or as a class for expanded clones.

v_call: TRBV11-3; clone_size: -; d_call: -; cdr3_length: 11; j_call: TRBJ2-1; cdr3_aa: CASSMGHEQFF; cdr3_nt: TGTGCCAGCAGCATGGGCCATGAGCAGTTCTTC
v_call: TRBV18; clone_size: -; d_call: -; cdr3_length: 15; j_call: TRBJ2-6; cdr3_aa: CASSHFESGANVLTF; cdr3_nt: TGTGCCAGCTCACACTTCGAATCTGGGGCCAACGTCCTGACTTTC
v_call: TRBV12-3/TRBV12-4; clone_size: few; d_call: -; cdr3_length: 13; j_call: TRBJ2-3; cdr3_aa: CASSFPPRDTQYF; cdr3_nt: TGTGCCAGCAGTTTTCCCCCCAGAGATACGCAGTATTTT
v_call: TRBV10-3; clone_size: -; d_call: -; cdr3_length: 13; j_call: TRBJ1-1; cdr3_aa: CAISESNAAEAFF; cdr3_nt: TGTGCCATCAGTGAGTCAAACGCGGCTGAAGCTTTCTTT
v_call: TRBV9; clone_size: -; d_call: TRBD2; cdr3_length: 17; j_call: TRBJ2-3; cdr3_aa: CASSSEGLAGATDTQYF; cdr3_nt: TGTGCCAGCAGCTCAGAGGGACTAGCGGGGGCCACAGATACGCAGTATTTT
v_call: TRBV29-1; clone_size: -; d_call: TRBD1; cdr3_length: 14; j_call: TRBJ2-7; cdr3_aa: CSVSRTGSSYEQYF; cdr3_nt: TGCAGCGTTTCCAGGACAGGGAGCTCCTACGAGCAGTACTTC
v_call: TRBV19; clone_size: once; d_call: TRBD2; cdr3_length: 16; j_call: TRBJ2-1; cdr3_aa: CASTLTGGALYNEQFF; cdr3_nt: TGTGCCAGTACCCTGACGGGGGGAGCCCTTTACAATGAGCAGTTCTTC
v_call: TRBV4-3; clone_size: -; d_call: TRBD2; cdr3_length: 20; j_call: TRBJ2-1; cdr3_aa: CASSQDGTSGSHQVGNEQFF; cdr3_nt: TGCGCCAGCAGCCAAGATGGAACTAGCGGGAGCCACCAGGTGGGCAATGAGCAGTTCTTC
v_call: TRBV5-4; clone_size: -; d_call: TRBD2; cdr3_length: 17; j_call: TRBJ2-2; cdr3_aa: CASSSGGLAENTGELFF; cdr3_nt: TGTGCCAGCAGCTCGGGGGGACTAGCGGAGAACACCGGGGAGCTGTTTTTT
v_call: TRBV5-1; clone_size: -; d_call: TRBD1; cdr3_length: 13; j_call: TRBJ1-2; cdr3_aa: CASSRGQGGGYTF; cdr3_nt: TGCGCCAGCAGCCGTGGACAGGGCGGTGGCTACACCTTC
v_call: TRBV4-1; clone_size: -; d_call: -; cdr3_length: 14; j_call: TRBJ2-1; cdr3_aa: CASSQDGNSDEQFF; cdr3_nt: TGCGCCAGCAGCCAAGATGGTAACTCCGATGAGCAGTTCTTC
v_call: TRBV11-2; clone_size: many; d_call: -; cdr3_length: 16; j_call: TRBJ2-1; cdr3_aa: CASSLDVAAEENEQFF; cdr3_nt: TGTGCCAGCAGCTTAGATGTAGCAGCCGAGGAGAATGAGCAGTTCTTC
v_call: TRBV12-3/TRBV12-4; clone_size: -; d_call: -; cdr3_length: 13; j_call: TRBJ1-2; cdr3_aa: CASSPSFDYGYTF; cdr3_nt: TGTGCCAGCAGCCCCAGTTTCGACTATGGCTACACCTTC
v_call: TRBV19; clone_size: -; d_call: -; cdr3_length: 15; j_call: TRBJ1-6; cdr3_aa: CASTSLGGHNSPLHF; cdr3_nt: TGTGCCAGTACCAGCCTAGGCGGGCATAATTCACCCCTCCACTTT
v_call: TRBV7-9; clone_size: -; d_call: -; cdr3_length: 15; j_call: TRBJ2-1; cdr3_aa: CASSLASDNYNEQFF; cdr3_nt: TGTGCCAGCAGCTTAGCTTCGGACAACTACAATGAGCAGTTCTTC
v_call: TRBV5-1; clone_size: -; d_call: -; cdr3_length: 16; j_call: TRBJ2-3; cdr3_aa: CASSPSGDPGTDTQYF; cdr3_nt: TGCGCCAGCAGCCCATCGGGGGACCCTGGCACAGATACGCAGTATTTT
v_call: TRBV27; clone_size: -; d_call: -; cdr3_length: 14; j_call: TRBJ2-1; cdr3_aa: CASQKSTLYNEQFF; cdr3_nt: TGTGCCAGCCAAAAGAGCACCCTATACAATGAGCAGTTCTTC
v_call: TRBV3-1/TRBV3-2; clone_size: -; d_call: -; cdr3_length: 15; j_call: TRBJ2-1; cdr3_aa: CASSQGAGTYNEQFF; cdr3_nt: TGTGCCAGCAGCCAGGGAGCCGGGACATACAATGAGCAGTTCTTC
v_call: TRBV3-1/TRBV3-2; clone_size: -; d_call: TRBD2; cdr3_length: 17; j_call: TRBJ2-7; cdr3_aa: CASSPDRRGGYYYEQYF; cdr3_nt: TGTGCCAGCAGCCCCGATCGGCGGGGGGGCTATTATTACGAGCAGTACTTC
v_call: TRBV12-3/TRBV12-4; clone_size: -; d_call: -; cdr3_length: 13; j_call: TRBJ1-2; cdr3_aa: CAIRMGRVYGYTF; cdr3_nt: TGTGCTATAAGAATGGGGAGGGTCTATGGCTACACCTTC
v_call: TRBV11-2; clone_size: -; d_call: -; cdr3_length: 14; j_call: TRBJ2-1; cdr3_aa: CASAPSYRDNEQFF; cdr3_nt: TGTGCCAGCGCCCCCTCGTACAGGGACAATGAGCAGTTCTTC
v_call: TRBV15; clone_size: -; d_call: TRBD2; cdr3_length: 17; j_call: TRBJ2-2; cdr3_aa: CATRSRREGLSTGELFF; cdr3_nt: TGTGCCACCAGATCTCGCCGGGAGGGCCTAAGCACCGGGGAGCTGTTTTTT
v_call: TRBV15; clone_size: few; d_call: -; cdr3_length: 15; j_call: TRBJ2-1; cdr3_aa: CATSRVKQSYNEQFF; cdr3_nt: TGTGCCACCAGCAGAGTTAAACAGTCTTACAATGAGCAGTTCTTC
v_call: TRBV11-2; clone_size: -; d_call: -; cdr3_length: 15; j_call: TRBJ2-6; cdr3_aa: CASSYSGSGANVLTF; cdr3_nt: TGTGCCAGCAGCTATTCGGGCTCTGGGGCCAACGTCCTGACTTTC
v_call: TRBV5-5; clone_size: -; d_call: -; cdr3_length: 14; j_call: TRBJ1-2; cdr3_aa: CASSLALEGYGYTF; cdr3_nt: TGTGCCAGCAGCCTGGCTCTGGAGGGCTATGGCTACACCTTC
v_call: TRBV7-9; clone_size: -; d_call: -; cdr3_length: 12; j_call: TRBJ1-1; cdr3_aa: CASSLGYTEAFF; cdr3_nt: TGTGCCAGCAGCTTGGGCTACACTGAAGCTTTCTTT
v_call: TRBV19; clone_size: -; d_call: TRBD1; cdr3_length: 14; j_call: TRBJ2-1; cdr3_aa: CASSFMTGDDEQFF; cdr3_nt: TGTGCCAGTAGCTTCATGACAGGGGACGATGAGCAGTTCTTC
v_call: TRBV12-5; clone_size: -; d_call: -; cdr3_length: 14; j_call: TRBJ1-1; cdr3_aa: CASGLAIGDTEAFF; cdr3_nt: TGTGCTAGTGGCCTAGCGATAGGGGACACTGAAGCTTTCTTT
v_call: TRBV6-4; clone_size: -; d_call: TRBD2; cdr3_length: 15; j_call: TRBJ2-6; cdr3_aa: CASSEGGAGANVLTF; cdr3_nt: TGTGCCAGCAGTGAGGGAGGGGCTGGGGCCAACGTCCTGACTTTC
v_call: TRBV27; clone_size: -; d_call: TRBD2; cdr3_length: 14; j_call: TRBJ2-1; cdr3_aa: CASSPGLAPNEQFF; cdr3_nt: TGTGCCAGCAGTCCGGGACTAGCCCCCAATGAGCAGTTCTTC
v_call: TRBV7-2; clone_size: -; d_call: -; cdr3_length: 13; j_call: TRBJ2-1; cdr3_aa: CASSSRLNNEQFF; cdr3_nt: TGTGCCAGCAGCTCCCGACTAAACAATGAGCAGTTCTTC
v_call: TRBV7-9; clone_size: -; d_call: TRBD1; cdr3_length: 15; j_call: TRBJ2-1; cdr3_aa: CASSFRDRGVVEQFF; cdr3_nt: TGTGCCAGCAGCTTCCGGGACAGGGGTGTTGTTGAGCAGTTCTTC
v_call: TRBV5-4; clone_size: -; d_call: TRBD1; cdr3_length: 18; j_call: TRBJ1-1; cdr3_aa: CASSPRGSHTGVNTEAFF; cdr3_nt: TGTGCCAGCAGCCCAAGGGGGTCACACACAGGGGTGAACACTGAAGCTTTCTTT
v_call: TRBV19; clone_size: -; d_call: -; cdr3_length: 12; j_call: TRBJ1-2; cdr3_aa: CASSDGAYGYTF; cdr3_nt: TGTGCCAGTAGTGACGGAGCCTATGGCTACACCTTC
v_call: TRBV13; clone_size: -; d_call: -; cdr3_length: 16; j_call: TRBJ2-5; cdr3_aa: CASSLTEDRSGETQYF; cdr3_nt: TGTGCCAGCAGCTTAACGGAGGACCGCTCGGGGGAGACCCAGTACTTC
v_call: TRBV3-1/TRBV3-2; clone_size: once; d_call: -; cdr3_length: 14; j_call: TRBJ2-1; cdr3_aa: CASSQVSGGNEQFF; cdr3_nt: TGTGCCAGCAGCCAAGTATCCGGGGGCAATGAGCAGTTCTTC
v_call: TRBV27; clone_size: -; d_call: TRBD1; cdr3_length: 15; j_call: TRBJ2-4; cdr3_aa: CASSPTGGSKNIQYF; cdr3_nt: TGTGCCAGCAGTCCGACAGGGGGGTCCAAAAACATTCAGTACTTC
v_call: TRBV5-1; clone_size: few; d_call: -; cdr3_length: 15; j_call: TRBJ2-5; cdr3_aa: CASRPGAQGSETQYF; cdr3_nt: TGCGCCAGCAGACCCGGGGCTCAGGGGAGCGAGACCCAGTACTTC
v_call: TRBV9; clone_size: -; d_call: -; cdr3_length: 13; j_call: TRBJ2-2; cdr3_aa: CASSVVGAGELFF; cdr3_nt: TGTGCCAGCAGCGTAGTAGGGGCCGGGGAGCTGTTTTTT
v_call: TRBV2; clone_size: -; d_call: -; cdr3_length: 16; j_call: TRBJ1-6; cdr3_aa: CASSDSSTANNSPLHF; cdr3_nt: TGTGCCAGCAGTGATAGCTCGACAGCTAATAATTCACCCCTCCACTTT
v_call: TRBV4-3; clone_size: -; d_call: -; cdr3_length: 14; j_call: TRBJ1-5; cdr3_aa: CASSQEAGNQPQHF; cdr3_nt: TGCGCCAGCAGCCAAGAGGCAGGGAATCAGCCCCAGCATTTT
v_call: TRBV6-5; clone_size: once; d_call: -; cdr3_length: 15; j_call: TRBJ2-3; cdr3_aa: CASSRGSTNTDTQYF; cdr3_nt: TGTGCCAGCAGTAGAGGGTCCACCAACACAGATACGCAGTATTTT